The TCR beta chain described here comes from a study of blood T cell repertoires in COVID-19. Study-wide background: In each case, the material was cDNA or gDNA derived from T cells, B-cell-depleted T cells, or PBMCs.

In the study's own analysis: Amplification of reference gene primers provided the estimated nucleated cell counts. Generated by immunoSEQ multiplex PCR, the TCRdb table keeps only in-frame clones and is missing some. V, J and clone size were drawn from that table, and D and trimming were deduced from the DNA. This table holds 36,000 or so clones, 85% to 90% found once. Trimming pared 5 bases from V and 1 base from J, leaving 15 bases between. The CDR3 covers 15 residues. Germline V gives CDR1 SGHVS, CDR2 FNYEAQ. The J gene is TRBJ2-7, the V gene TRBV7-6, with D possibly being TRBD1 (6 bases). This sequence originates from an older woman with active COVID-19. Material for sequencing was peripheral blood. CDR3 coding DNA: TGTGCCAGCAGCCCCGGGCCGGACAGTTCCTACGAGCAGTACTTC. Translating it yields CASSPGPDSSYEQYF. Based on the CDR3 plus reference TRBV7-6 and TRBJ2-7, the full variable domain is GAGVSQSPRYKVTKRGQDVALRCDPISGHVSLYWYRQALGQGPEFLTYFNYEAQQDKSGLPNDRFSAERPEGSISTLTIQRTEQRDSAMYRCASSPGPDSSYEQYFGPGTRLTVT.